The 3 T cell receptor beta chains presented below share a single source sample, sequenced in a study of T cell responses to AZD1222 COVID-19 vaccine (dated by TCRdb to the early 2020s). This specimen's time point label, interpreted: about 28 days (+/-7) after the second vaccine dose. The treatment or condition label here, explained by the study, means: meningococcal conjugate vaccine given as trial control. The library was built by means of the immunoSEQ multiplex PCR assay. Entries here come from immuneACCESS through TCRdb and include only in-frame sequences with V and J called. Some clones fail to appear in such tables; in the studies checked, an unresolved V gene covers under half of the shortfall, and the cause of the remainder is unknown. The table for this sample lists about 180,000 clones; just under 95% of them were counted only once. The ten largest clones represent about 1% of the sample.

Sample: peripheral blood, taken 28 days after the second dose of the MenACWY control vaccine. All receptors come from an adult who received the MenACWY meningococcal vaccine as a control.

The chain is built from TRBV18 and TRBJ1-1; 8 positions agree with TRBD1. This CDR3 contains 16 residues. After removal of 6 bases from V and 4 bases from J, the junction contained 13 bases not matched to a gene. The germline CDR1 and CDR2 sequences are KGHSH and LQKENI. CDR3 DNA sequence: TGTGCCAGCTCGGCCGGACAGGGTGGATGGTTCACTGAAGCTTTCTTT. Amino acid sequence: CASSAGQGGWFTEAFF. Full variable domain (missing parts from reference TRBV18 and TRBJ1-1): NAGVMQNPRHLVRRRGQEARLRCSPMKGHSHVYWYRQLPEEGLKFMVYLQKENIIDESGMPKERFSAEFPKEGPSILRIQQVVRGDSAAYFCASSAGQGGWFTEAFFGQGTRLTVV.

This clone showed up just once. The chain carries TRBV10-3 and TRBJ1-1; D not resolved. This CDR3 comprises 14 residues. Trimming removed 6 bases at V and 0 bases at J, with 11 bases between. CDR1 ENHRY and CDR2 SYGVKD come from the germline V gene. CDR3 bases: TGTGCCATCAGGGTTCCGGGTATGAACACTGAAGCTTTCTTT. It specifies CAIRVPGMNTEAFF.

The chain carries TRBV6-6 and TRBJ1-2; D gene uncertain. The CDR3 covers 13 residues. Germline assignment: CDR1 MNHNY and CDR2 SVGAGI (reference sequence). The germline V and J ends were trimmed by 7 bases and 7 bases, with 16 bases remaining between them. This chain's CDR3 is CASNPGAVFGYTF. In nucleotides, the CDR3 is TGTGCCAGCAACCCAGGCGCGGTGTTTGGCTACACCTTC.